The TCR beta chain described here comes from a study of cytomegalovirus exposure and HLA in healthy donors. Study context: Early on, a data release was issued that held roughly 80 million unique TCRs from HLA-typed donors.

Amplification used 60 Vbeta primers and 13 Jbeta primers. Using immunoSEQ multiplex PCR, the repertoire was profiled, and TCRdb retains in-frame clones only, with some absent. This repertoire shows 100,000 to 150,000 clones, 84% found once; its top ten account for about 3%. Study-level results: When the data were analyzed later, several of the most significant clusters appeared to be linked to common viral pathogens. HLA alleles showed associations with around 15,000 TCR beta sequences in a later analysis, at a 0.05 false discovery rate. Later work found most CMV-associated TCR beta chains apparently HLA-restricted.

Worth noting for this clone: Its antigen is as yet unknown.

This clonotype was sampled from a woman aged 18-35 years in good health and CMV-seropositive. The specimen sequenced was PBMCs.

The DNA of the CDR3 is TGTGCCACGGGGGATTCACCCCTCCACTTT. It yields the protein CATGDSPLHF. The genes are TRBV5-4 and TRBJ1-6; tentatively, D is TRBD1 (5 bases). Trimming cost V 9 bases and J 8 bases, with 6 bases left between them. The CDR3 runs to 10 residues. The germline gives CDR1 SGHNT, CDR2 YYREEE (reference sequence).